The rows below give T cell receptor beta chains drawn from one sample of a study of shared clonotypes between healthy human individuals. Clones were read by immunoSEQ multiplex PCR, and TCRdb kept only the in-frame ones, dropping some. The table includes about 1.1 million clones, roughly 74% detected once. Sequenced material: memory CD4+ T cells from PBMCs. The receptors come from a man aged 18 to 30 in good health. Some clones in this sample may be carry-over from other donors' samples. Both conserved end residues are part of each CDR3. The D gene is left open where the match is weak. A row's size may be missing; if present it is once, few, many or a size class.

D: TRBD1
size: NA
J: TRBJ1-1
V: TRBV6-6
length: 14
CDR3: CASSTTDRGTEAFF

D: TRBD1
size: NA
J: TRBJ2-7
V: TRBV5-1
length: 14
CDR3: CASGVGQGPYEQYF

D: TRBD2
size: many
J: TRBJ2-1
V: TRBV4-1
length: 19
CDR3: CASSHPGLAGGPNFNEQFF

D: TRBD1
size: NA
J: TRBJ1-2
V: TRBV7-2
length: 14
CDR3: CASSRKTGDYGYTF

D: TRBD2
size: NA
J: TRBJ2-1
V: TRBV7-6
length: 15
CDR3: CASSLVGGRGNEQFF

D: TRBD2
size: NA
J: TRBJ2-7
V: TRBV5-4
length: 15
CDR3: CASSPTSGGGYEQYF

D: NA
size: NA
J: TRBJ2-5
V: TRBV18
length: 15
CDR3: CASSPHRDTQETQYF

D: NA
size: NA
J: TRBJ1-5
V: TRBV21-1
length: 18
CDR3: CASSKVHRGGYSNQPQHF

D: NA
size: NA
J: TRBJ1-2
V: TRBV5-1
length: 13
CDR3: CASSFGAGYGYTF

D: NA
size: few
J: TRBJ1-6
V: TRBV28
length: 17
CDR3: CASTSGGSGSYNSPLHF

D: NA
size: NA
J: TRBJ1-1
V: TRBV29-1
length: 12
CDR3: CSVAAGVTEAFF

D: TRBD2
size: NA
J: TRBJ2-5
V: TRBV11-2
length: 17
CDR3: CASSLGTSGRNQETQYF

D: NA
size: once
J: TRBJ2-4
V: TRBV27
length: 18
CDR3: CASSSLGGTELAKNIQYF

D: TRBD1
size: NA
J: TRBJ1-3
V: TRBV28
length: 17
CDR3: CASSSSSLTGGGNTIYF

D: TRBD1
size: NA
J: TRBJ1-1
V: TRBV28
length: 15
CDR3: CASDTSGGGHFEAFF

D: NA
size: NA
J: TRBJ2-7
V: TRBV27
length: 17
CDR3: CASSQSSGRTNSYEQYF

D: TRBD1
size: NA
J: TRBJ2-5
V: TRBV28
length: 15
CDR3: CASSRQGLMIETQYF

D: TRBD1
size: NA
J: TRBJ2-2
V: TRBV2
length: 17
CDR3: CASSERDRGFGTGELFF

D: NA
size: NA
J: TRBJ2-2
V: TRBV18
length: 15
CDR3: CASSLSGSPAGELFF

D: TRBD1
size: NA
J: TRBJ1-6
V: TRBV4-1
length: 19
CDR3: CASSHLFQQGGAYNSPLHF

D: TRBD2
size: NA
J: TRBJ2-1
V: TRBV10-3
length: 17
CDR3: CAISNRTSGRRYNEQFF

D: TRBD1
size: NA
J: TRBJ2-7
V: TRBV4-2
length: 15
CDR3: CASSGAGQGFYEQYF

D: TRBD2
size: once
J: TRBJ2-1
V: TRBV7-3
length: 14
CDR3: CASSLGGGPYEQFF

D: NA
size: NA
J: TRBJ2-3
V: TRBV5-1
length: 18
CDR3: CASSLVRGNGGGTDTQYF

D: TRBD2
size: once
J: TRBJ2-3
V: TRBV27
length: 17
CDR3: CASSPLAGANLQDTQYF

D: NA
size: NA
J: TRBJ2-7
V: TRBV5-4
length: 18
CDR3: CASSLFSILGGGSYEQYF

D: TRBD1
size: NA
J: TRBJ1-1
V: TRBV5-3
length: 13
CDR3: CARSLTGTGRAFF

D: NA
size: NA
J: TRBJ2-2
V: TRBV30
length: 13
CDR3: CACKQAGTGELFF

D: NA
size: once
J: TRBJ2-5
V: TRBV27
length: 13
CDR3: CASRRDTKETQYF

D: TRBD2
size: NA
J: TRBJ2-5
V: TRBV5-4
length: 15
CDR3: CASYQGLAGGETQYF

D: NA
size: once
J: TRBJ2-7
V: TRBV5-1
length: 13
CDR3: CASSSDRFYEQYF

D: TRBD1
size: NA
J: TRBJ1-5
V: TRBV9
length: 15
CDR3: CASSAGTGAGQPQHF

D: NA
size: NA
J: TRBJ1-1
V: TRBV4-1
length: 15
CDR3: CASSQDMGRGTEAFF

D: NA
size: NA
J: TRBJ2-1
V: TRBV6-6
length: 15
CDR3: CASSYERGPYNEQFF

D: TRBD2
size: NA
J: TRBJ2-7
V: TRBV4-3
length: 16
CDR3: CASSQDLSLADYEQYF

D: NA
size: few
J: TRBJ1-4
V: TRBV18
length: 13
CDR3: CASSPTGREKLFF

D: NA
size: NA
J: TRBJ2-7
V: TRBV30
length: 14
CDR3: CAWKGDPRGHEQYF

D: NA
size: NA
J: TRBJ2-7
V: TRBV11-3
length: 13
CDR3: CASSSGRSGEQYF

D: NA
size: once
J: TRBJ1-5
V: TRBV30
length: 14
CDR3: CAWSVLEGAQPQHF

D: TRBD1
size: few
J: TRBJ1-5
V: TRBV25-1
length: 14
CDR3: CASSGDRGSQPQHF

D: NA
size: NA
J: TRBJ2-7
V: TRBV28
length: 13
CDR3: CASSLEWRYEQYF

D: NA
size: NA
J: TRBJ1-2
V: TRBV30
length: 11
CDR3: CAWSPAFGYTF

D: NA
size: NA
J: TRBJ2-6
V: TRBV6-5
length: 15
CDR3: CASSYIGTGANVLTF

D: NA
size: NA
J: TRBJ2-5
V: TRBV28
length: 14
CDR3: CASRPVSRDQTQYF

D: NA
size: NA
J: TRBJ2-3
V: TRBV15
length: 12
CDR3: CATREGTDTQYF

D: NA
size: NA
J: TRBJ2-5
V: TRBV5-6
length: 16
CDR3: CASSLLDQGGQETQYF

D: NA
size: NA
J: TRBJ2-5
V: TRBV27
length: 15
CDR3: CASSPGVGKRETQYF

D: NA
size: NA
J: TRBJ2-6
V: TRBV5-1
length: 16
CDR3: CASSFLQGSGANVLTF

D: NA
size: many
J: TRBJ1-5
V: TRBV4-1
length: 16
CDR3: CASSPRERDQNQPQHF

D: NA
size: NA
J: TRBJ2-2
V: TRBV7-2
length: 12
CDR3: CASTAQSGELFF

D: NA
size: NA
J: TRBJ2-5
V: TRBV7-8
length: 19
CDR3: CASSLLGRAGMEVGKTQYF

D: NA
size: NA
J: TRBJ1-2
V: TRBV7-8
length: 13
CDR3: CASSLRVAGGYTF

D: TRBD1
size: NA
J: TRBJ2-1
V: TRBV11-2
length: 15
CDR3: CASSFQSRDRDEQFF

D: NA
size: NA
J: TRBJ2-1
V: TRBV9
length: 13
CDR3: CASSPRSDNEQFF

D: NA
size: once
J: TRBJ1-2
V: TRBV15
length: 13
CDR3: CATSRGDGRGYTF

D: TRBD1
size: NA
J: TRBJ2-1
V: TRBV28
length: 14
CDR3: CASSTTGVRNEQFF